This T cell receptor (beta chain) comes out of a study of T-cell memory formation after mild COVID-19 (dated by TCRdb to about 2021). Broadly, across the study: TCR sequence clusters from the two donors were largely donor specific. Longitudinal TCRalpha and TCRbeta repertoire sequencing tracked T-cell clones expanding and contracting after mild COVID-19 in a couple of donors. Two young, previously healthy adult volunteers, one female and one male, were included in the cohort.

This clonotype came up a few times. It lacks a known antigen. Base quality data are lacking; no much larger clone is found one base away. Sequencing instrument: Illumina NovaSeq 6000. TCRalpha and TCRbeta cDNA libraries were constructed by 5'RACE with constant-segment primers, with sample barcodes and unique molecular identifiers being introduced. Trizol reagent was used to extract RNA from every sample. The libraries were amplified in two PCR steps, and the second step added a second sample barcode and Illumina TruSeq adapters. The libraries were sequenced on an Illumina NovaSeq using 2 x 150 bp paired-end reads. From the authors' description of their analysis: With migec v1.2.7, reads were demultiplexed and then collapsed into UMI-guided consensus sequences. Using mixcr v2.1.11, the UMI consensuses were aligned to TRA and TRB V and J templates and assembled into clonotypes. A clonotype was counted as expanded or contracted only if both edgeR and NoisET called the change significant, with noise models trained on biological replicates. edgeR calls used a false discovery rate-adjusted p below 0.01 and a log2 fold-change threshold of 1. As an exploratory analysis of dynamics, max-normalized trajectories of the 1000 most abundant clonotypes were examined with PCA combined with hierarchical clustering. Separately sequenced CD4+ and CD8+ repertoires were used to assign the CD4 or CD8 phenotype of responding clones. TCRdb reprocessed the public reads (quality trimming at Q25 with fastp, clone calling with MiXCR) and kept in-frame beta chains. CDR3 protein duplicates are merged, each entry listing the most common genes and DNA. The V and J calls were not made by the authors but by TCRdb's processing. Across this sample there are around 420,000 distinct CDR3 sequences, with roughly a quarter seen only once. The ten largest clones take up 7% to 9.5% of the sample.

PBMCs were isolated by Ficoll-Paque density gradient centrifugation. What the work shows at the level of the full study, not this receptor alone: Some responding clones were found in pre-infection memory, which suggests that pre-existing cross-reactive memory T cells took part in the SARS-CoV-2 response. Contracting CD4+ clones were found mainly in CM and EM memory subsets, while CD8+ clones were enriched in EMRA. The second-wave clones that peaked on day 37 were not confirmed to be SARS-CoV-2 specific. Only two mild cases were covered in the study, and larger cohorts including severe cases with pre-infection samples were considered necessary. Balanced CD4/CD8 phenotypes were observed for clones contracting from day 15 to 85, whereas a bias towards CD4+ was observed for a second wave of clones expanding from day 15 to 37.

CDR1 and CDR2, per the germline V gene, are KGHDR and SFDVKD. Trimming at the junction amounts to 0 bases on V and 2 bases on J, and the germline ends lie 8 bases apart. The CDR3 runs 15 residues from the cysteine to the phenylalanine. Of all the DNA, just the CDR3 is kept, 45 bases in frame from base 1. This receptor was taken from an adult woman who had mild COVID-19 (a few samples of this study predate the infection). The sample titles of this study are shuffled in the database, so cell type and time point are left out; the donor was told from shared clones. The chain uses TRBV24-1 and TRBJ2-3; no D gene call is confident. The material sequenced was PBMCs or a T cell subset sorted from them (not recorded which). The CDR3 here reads CATSDLRSNTDTQYF. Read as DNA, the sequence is TGTGCCACCAGTGATTTGCGCTCGAACACAGATACGCAGTATTTT.